This T cell receptor beta chain was obtained from a study of blood T cell repertoires in COVID-19. Study-level information: Donors in the United States, Italy and Spain gave samples during acute or convalescent COVID-19. Sources were T cells, B-cell-depleted T cells, or PBMCs; the material itself was cDNA or gDNA.

Germline CDR1 reads MNHEY; CDR2 reads SVGAGI. The CDR3 contains 14 residues. Trimming at V came to 5 bases and at J to 3 bases, leaving 4 bases not matched to a gene. In the original processing: It was from reference gene primer amplification that nucleated cell counts were estimated. This table comes from immunoSEQ multiplex PCR, and its TCRdb copy is limited to in-frame clones, with some not included. Clonal size and the V and J genes are those of that table, whereas D and trimming came from the DNA. This sample carries tens of thousands of clones, approximately 88% of them seen once, and the ten largest clones take 7.5% to 10%.

The sequence derives from a human donor in a cohort sampled during active COVID-19. Input material: peripheral blood. The chain is built from TRBV6-5 and TRBJ2-7, with 10 bases lining up with TRBD2. The CDR3 sequence: CASSTWTSGYEQYF. The CDR3 DNA follows: TGTGCCAGCAGTACATGGACTAGCGGCTACGAGCAGTACTTC.